The 14 T cell receptor beta chains below were found in one sample sequenced in a study of blood T cells in healthy people across ages. Then a second PCR, running about 6 to 12 cycles, was carried out with a sample-barcoded 5' primer and a J-beta primer mix. TCRdb analysed the 5' RACE reads with MiXCR anew, one entry per CDR3 protein. The sample lists roughly 800,000 distinct CDR3 sequences, approximately 53% occurring once. Sequenced input: blood. The source is a man older than 75 in good health.

Note on this clonotype: This may come from a read error, since a much larger clone is one base off. The chain links TRBV7-9 to TRBJ2-4; 7 positions match TRBD2. The CDR3 is 13 amino acids. Germline-derived CDR1 and CDR2 are SEHNR and FQNEAQ (reference sequence). V shed 5 bases, J shed 9 bases, and the junction held 7 bases outside the gene matches. CDR3 amino acids: CASSASGKGIQYF. In DNA, the CDR3 is TGTGCCAGCAGCGCAAGCGGGAAAGGCATTCAGTACTTC.

Comments on this clonotype: A much larger clone differs from this one at a single base, so this may be a read error. The rearrangement uses TRBV29-1 and TRBJ2-7; no firm D call. CDR1 SQVTM and CDR2 ANQGSEA come from the germline V gene. This CDR3 is 15 amino acids long. V was shortened by 0 bases and J by 2 bases, with 14 bases between the two germline ends. The CDR3 region is CSVEDQRKETYEQYF. DNA of the CDR3: TGCAGCGTTGAAGATCAAAGGAAAGAGACCTACGAGCAGTACTTC.

CDR3 amino acids: CASSQGQGERETQYF. The CDR3 DNA reads TGTGCCAGCAGCCAAGGACAGGGAGAGAGAGAGACCCAGTACTTC. The chain has TRBV3-1 and TRBJ2-5; 7 bases are a match to TRBD1. CDR1 LGHDT and CDR2 YNNKEL come from the germline V gene (reference sequence). This CDR3 has 15 amino acids. J gave up 4 bases and V 1 base, and 6 bases lay outside the gene matches.

The V gene is TRBV9, the J gene TRBJ2-7; the D gene is possibly TRBD2 (7 bases). With 4 bases removed from V and 2 bases from J, the gap between germline ends came to 16 bases. The germline CDR1 and CDR2 sequences are SGDLS and YYNGEE. This CDR3 has 15 amino acids. The CDR3 coding sequence is TGTGCCAGCAGCCCCAGTGGGAGGGGGACCTACGAGCAGTACTTC. It yields the protein CASSPSGRGTYEQYF.

The rearrangement links TRBV10-3 to TRBJ1-5; 12 bases are shared with TRBD1. V shed 2 bases, J shed 2 bases, and the junction held 1 base outside the gene matches. Germline lookup yields CDR1 ENHRY and CDR2 SYGVKD. CDR3 size: 16 residues. The DNA for the CDR3 is TGTGCCATCAGTGAGGGGACAGGGGGCGGCAATCAGCCCCAGCATTTT. Residues: CAISEGTGGGNQPQHF.

This sequence joins TRBV7-2 and TRBJ2-1; D possibly uses TRBD1 or TRBD2 (5 bases each). V lost 1 base, J lost 9 bases, and 16 bases lay in between. There are 15 residues in the CDR3. Germline lookup yields CDR1 SGHTA and CDR2 FQGNSA. The CDR3 sequence: CASSLVGPLGSEQFF. The CDR3 DNA reads TGTGCCAGCAGCTTAGTGGGACCATTGGGGAGTGAGCAGTTCTTC.

This clonotype has only one observation. The genes are TRBV20-1 and TRBJ2-7; no definite D call. The V and J ends lost 5 bases and 6 bases respectively, with 23 bases between them. The CDR3 is made up of 15 amino acids. Germline V gene lookup returns CDR1 DFQATT and CDR2 SNEGSKA (reference sequence). CDR3 region: CSAPNSGPASREQYF. DNA for the CDR3: TGCAGTGCTCCAAACAGTGGGCCGGCCTCCCGCGAGCAGTACTTC.

V is TRBV9 and J is TRBJ1-1; TRBD1 matches at 7 bases. Germline-derived CDR1 and CDR2 are SGDLS and YYNGEE. The CDR3 has 15 amino acids. V was pared by 3 bases and J by 4 bases, with 9 bases of the junction left unmatched. The CDR3 DNA reads TGTGCCAGCAGCGCCCAACAGGGGATTGGCACTGAAGCTTTCTTT. Translating gives CASSAQQGIGTEAFF. Full variable domain (missing parts from reference TRBV9 and TRBJ1-1): DSGVTQTPKHLITATGQRVTLRCSPRSGDLSVYWYQQSLDQGLQFLIQYYNGEERAKGNILERFSAQQFPDLHSELNLSSLELGDSALYFCASSAQQGIGTEAFFGQGTRLTVV.

This clonotype has a handful of counts. The CDR3 sequence is CASSLQDRGYTF. The DNA for the CDR3 is TGTGCCAGCAGCTTACAAGACCGCGGCTACACCTTC. This sequence joins TRBV7-9 and TRBJ1-2; D remains unclear. V was clipped by 2 bases and J by 8 bases, with 9 bases between them. Germline V CDR1 and CDR2: SEHNR, FQNEAQ (reference sequence). CDR3 size: 12 residues.

This clonotype was detected a few times. The chain joins TRBV2 to TRBJ2-3; TRBD2 agrees at 12 bases. V lost 4 bases to trimming and J lost 14 bases; unmatched junction nucleotides: 13. The CDR3 contains 15 residues. Per the germline V gene, CDR1 is SNHLY and CDR2 is FYNNEI. The CDR3 DNA is TGTGCCAGCAGTGCTCCTAGCGGGAGGGGTAGATACGCGTATTTT. Translated, it gives CASSAPSGRGRYAYF.

The J gene is TRBJ1-1, the V gene TRBV25-1, with 10 bases aligning to TRBD1. This CDR3 is built from 17 residues. The germline gives CDR1 MGHDK, CDR2 SYGVNS. V was pared by 1 base and J by 0 bases, with 5 bases of the junction left unmatched. The CDR3 DNA reads as TGTGCCAGCAGTGAATCTAGACAGGGGGCGGTGAACACTGAAGCTTTCTTT. This encodes CASSESRQGAVNTEAFF.

This chain links TRBV6-6 with TRBJ2-3; 7 bases line up with TRBD1. Per the germline V gene, CDR1 is MNHNY and CDR2 is SVGAGI (reference sequence). The CDR3 contains 15 residues. V dropped 5 bases and J dropped 2; count of bases not matched to a gene: 7. The CDR3 protein is CASSPLTGLTDTQYF. The CDR3 bases are TGTGCCAGCAGTCCCCTGACAGGGCTCACAGATACGCAGTATTTT.

This clonotype was seen more than once but under ten times. The chain recombines TRBV12-3 or TRBV12-4 with TRBJ2-1; 10 nucleotides align to TRBD2. Trimming removed 6 bases from V and 8 bases from J; junction bases left unmatched: 10. The CDR3 spans 15 residues. This CDR3 reads CASSPPSGRGDEQFF. The CDR3 DNA reads as TGTGCCAGCAGCCCGCCAAGCGGGAGGGGCGATGAGCAGTTCTTC.

The rearrangement links TRBV7-9 to TRBJ2-4; D not resolved. With the DNA end fitting TRBJ2-7 better, the J assignment may be wrong. The CDR3 runs to 14 residues. Germline V gene lookup returns CDR1 SEHNR and CDR2 FQNEAQ (reference sequence). DNA of the CDR3: TGTGCCAGCAGCTTAGGACTCCCCCGCAACGAGCAGTACTTC. This codes for CASSLGLPRNEQYF.